This note documents a single T cell receptor (beta chain) sequence. Its matching antigen is unknown. This sample stems from a study of cytomegalovirus exposure and HLA in healthy donors. General observations from the study: The classifier reportedly diagnosed cytomegalovirus status with high sensitivity and specificity. Altogether, 150 or so TCR beta chains were recorded as cytomegalovirus-associated.

The V and J ends lost 3 bases and 4 bases, in that order; junction bases with no gene match: 9. This CDR3 region has 15 residues. Germline values: CDR1 LNHDA, CDR2 SQIVND (reference sequence). TCRdb's copy holds only in-frame clones and misses some; the assay was immunoSEQ multiplex PCR. The table includes about 160,000 clones, roughly 89% detected once. This TCR derives from a young woman in good health and CMV-seropositive. The sample comprised PBMCs. The chain employs TRBV19 and TRBJ2-7; 7 nucleotides align to TRBD1. The CDR3, as DNA: TGTGCCAGTAGTATTCAAGTGACAGGGCGGTACGAGCAGTACTTC. Residues: CASSIQVTGRYEQYF.